The 11 T cell receptor beta chains listed next were all sequenced from one sample in a study of response to subunit inactivated influenza vaccine. One entry per CDR3 protein results from TCRdb running MiXCR on the RT-PCR reads. The sample contains about 570,000 distinct CDR3 sequences, around 11% of which appear only once. This sample also appeared in a second study, on T cells expressing NK-cell markers. From that paper: The authors made TCR beta cDNA libraries by 5'RACE template switching. This switching added a universal primer site and UMIs.

Sequences were derived from PBMCs from blood, sampled on the day of vaccination. The receptors come from a man in his fifties or sixties who received an inactivated influenza vaccine.

V usage is TRBV2 and J usage is TRBJ1-2, with 8 bases that match TRBD1. V shed 6 bases and J 8 bases; nucleotides not matched to a gene: 5. Germline CDR1 SNHLY, CDR2 FYNNEI. CDR3 size: 12 residues. CDR3 DNA: TGTGCCAGCAGGCGGACAGGGCTCGGCTACACCTTC. Translated, it gives CASRRTGLGYTF.

There are a few counts of this clonotype. CDR3 in DNA: TGTGCCAGCAGCCCCCAGGGGCCCCCCTACAATGAGCAGTTCTTC. This gives the protein CASSPQGPPYNEQFF. The chain is built from TRBV7-2 and TRBJ2-1; D may be TRBD1 (6 bases). This CDR3 is 15 amino acids long. V dropped 5 bases and J dropped 2 bases, with 13 bases sitting between them. Per germline, CDR1 SGHTA and CDR2 FQGNSA.

The chain employs TRBV24-1 and TRBJ2-3, with D perhaps TRBD1 (6 bases). V lost 0 bases to trimming and J lost 5 bases, with 17 bases between them. CDR1 is KGHDR, CDR2 SFDVKD, per germline. The CDR3 has 17 amino acids. The CDR3 is CATSDLRRAGDRDTQYF. CDR3 nucleotides: TGTGCCACCAGTGATTTGCGCCGGGCAGGGGATCGAGATACGCAGTATTTT.

This clonotype was seen at least ten times. V gene TRBV20-1 combines with J gene TRBJ2-1; unclear D gene. From germline, CDR1 is DFQATT and CDR2 SNEGSKA (reference sequence). The CDR3 consists of 11 residues. V gave up 2 bases and J gave up 10 bases, with 9 bases separating them. The CDR3 sequence is CSARMADEQFF. In nucleotides, the CDR3 is TGCAGTGCTAGAATGGCGGACGAGCAGTTCTTC.

The rearrangement joins TRBV6-2 or TRBV6-3 to TRBJ2-1, with unresolved D. The CDR3 extends over 12 amino acids. Per germline, CDR1 MNHEY and CDR2 SVGEGT. Trimming took 4 bases from V and 9 from J, leaving 10 bases between them. This CDR3 is CASSFDPSEQFF. The CDR3 DNA sequence: TGTGCCAGCAGTTTCGACCCATCTGAGCAGTTCTTC.

The chain recombines TRBV19 with TRBJ2-1; D unclear. Germline CDR1 reads LNHDA; CDR2 reads SQIVND (reference sequence). CDR3 length: 16 amino acids. V was trimmed by 0 bases and J by 2 bases, leaving 11 bases between them. The CDR3 here is CASSIDRSFPYNEQFF. As DNA, the CDR3 is TGTGCCAGTAGTATAGATAGATCTTTCCCCTACAATGAGCAGTTCTTC. Supplemented by reference TRBV19 and TRBJ2-1, the full variable domain reads DGGITQSPKYLFRKEGQNVTLSCEQNLNHDAMYWYRQDPGQGLRLIYYSQIVNDFQKGDIAEGYSVSREKKESFPLTVTSAQKNPTAFYLCASSIDRSFPYNEQFFGPGTRLTVL.

This clonotype was observed a few times. The chain combines TRBV5-6 with TRBJ2-7; D unresolved. V lost 1 base to trimming and J lost 6 bases, with 5 bases between them. Looked up from germline, CDR1 is SGHDT and CDR2 is YYEEEE. The CDR3 sequence is 11 residues long. The CDR3 DNA sequence: TGTGCCAGCAGCTTGTTCGGCGAGCAGTACTTC. This sequence encodes CASSLFGEQYF.

This chain connects TRBV7-9 to TRBJ2-5, with a weak D call TRBD2 (5 bases). There are 15 residues in the CDR3. Germline-derived CDR1 and CDR2 are SEHNR and FQNEAQ (reference sequence). Trimming took off 1 base at V and 1 base at J, with 10 bases between the two ends. CDR3 amino acids: CASSLVGSAQETQYF. The DNA of the CDR3 is TGTGCCAGCAGCTTAGTTGGGAGTGCCCAAGAGACCCAGTACTTC.

The chain recombines TRBV5-8 with TRBJ2-7; D is uncertain. The V gene's germline CDR1 is SGHTS and CDR2 YDEGEE. V was cut by 2 bases and J by 2 bases, with 14 bases left in between. The CDR3 spans 15 residues. This CDR3 reads CASSFTKGSAYEQYF. The CDR3 DNA follows: TGTGCCAGCAGCTTTACGAAGGGCTCAGCCTACGAGCAGTACTTC. The entire variable domain, with the rest obtained from reference TRBV5-8 and TRBJ2-7, is as follows: EAGVTQSPTHLIKTRGQQATLRCSPISGHTSVYWYQQALGLGLQFLLWYDEGEERNRGNFPPRFSGRQFPNYSSELNVNALELEDSALYLCASSFTKGSAYEQYFGPGTRLTVT.

This clonotype has at least ten counts. The rearrangement uses TRBV4-3 and TRBJ2-1; D ambiguous. The V end was cut by 1 base, the J end by 6 bases, with 22 bases between. This CDR3 has 18 amino acids. Germline assignment: CDR1 LGHNA and CDR2 YSLEER. The CDR3 nucleotides read TGCGCCAGCAGCCAAGCCACCCCCGAGTTGGCAGGACGCAATGAGCAGTTCTTC. Residues: CASSQATPELAGRNEQFF.

The table lists this clonotype with a few counts. The chain has TRBV30 and TRBJ2-1; 9 positions match TRBD2. Germline V gives CDR1 GTSNPN, CDR2 SVGIG (reference sequence). Germline trimming cut 0 bases from V and 7 bases from J; bases unmatched to any gene: 13. The CDR3 consists of 17 residues. CDR3 sequence: CAWSVSVGLAGKNEQFF. As DNA, the CDR3 is TGTGCCTGGAGTGTATCGGTTGGGCTAGCGGGAAAAAATGAGCAGTTCTTC.